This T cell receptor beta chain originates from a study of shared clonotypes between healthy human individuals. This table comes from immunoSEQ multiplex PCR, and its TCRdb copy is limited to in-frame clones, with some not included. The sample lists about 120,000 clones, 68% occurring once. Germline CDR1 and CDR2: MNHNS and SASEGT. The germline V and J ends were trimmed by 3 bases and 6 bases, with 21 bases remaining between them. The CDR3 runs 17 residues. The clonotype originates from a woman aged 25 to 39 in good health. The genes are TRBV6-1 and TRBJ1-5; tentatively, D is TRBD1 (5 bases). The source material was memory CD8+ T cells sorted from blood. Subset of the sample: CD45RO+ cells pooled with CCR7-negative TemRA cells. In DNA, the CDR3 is TGTGCCAGCAGTGATTTATCGCACGGAATAAGGGGTCAGCCCCAGCATTTT. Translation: CASSDLSHGIRGQPQHF.